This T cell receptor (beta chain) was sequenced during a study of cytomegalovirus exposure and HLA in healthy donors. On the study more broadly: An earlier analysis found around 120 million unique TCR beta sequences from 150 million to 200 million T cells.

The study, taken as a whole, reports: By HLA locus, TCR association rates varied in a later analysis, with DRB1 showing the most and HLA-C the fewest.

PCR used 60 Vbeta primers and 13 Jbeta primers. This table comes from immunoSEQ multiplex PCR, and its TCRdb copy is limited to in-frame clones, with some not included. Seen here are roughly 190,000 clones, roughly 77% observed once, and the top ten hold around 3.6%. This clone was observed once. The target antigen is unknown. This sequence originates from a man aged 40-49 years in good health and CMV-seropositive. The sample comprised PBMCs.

The chain's CDR3 is CASSYFPDRAGNTIYF. DNA of the CDR3: TGTGCCAGCAGTTACTTTCCGGACAGGGCTGGAAACACCATATATTTT. The chain is built from TRBV6-5 and TRBJ1-3, with 8 bases aligning to TRBD1. CDR1 and CDR2 (germline): MNHEY, SVGAGI. V shed 1 base and J 2 bases; nucleotides not matched to a gene: 4. CDR3 length equals 16 residues.